The sequence of this T cell receptor beta chain was determined in a study of blood T cell repertoires in COVID-19. Per the original data handling: Quantification of nucleated cells was approximated via reference gene primer amplification. Only in-frame clones appear in the TCRdb table, and some are missing; sequencing was by immunoSEQ multiplex PCR. The DNA was the basis for D and trimming; V, J and clone size are from that table. The sample holds some 70,000 clones, 75% to 90% seen once. Sequenced input: peripheral blood. The receptor was derived from a woman older than 75 with active COVID-19.

Here the CDR3 DNA reads TGCGCCAGCAGCTCGATGACAGGGGTTGGAAACACCATATATTTT. Protein sequence: CASSSMTGVGNTIYF. The gene calls are TRBV5-1 and TRBJ1-3; TRBD1 agrees at 8 bases. J lost 3 bases, V lost 3 bases, and 5 bases had no gene match. Germline-derived CDR1 and CDR2 are SGHRS and YFSETQ. This CDR3 comprises 15 residues.